A single sample is the source of the 31 T cell receptor beta chains below, sequenced in a study of blood T cell repertoires in COVID-19. Here immunoSEQ multiplex PCR was the method, and the copy in TCRdb shows in-frame clones only, minus some. The sample comprises some 110,000 clones, roughly 90% of which are singletons, and approximately 5.6% rests with the top ten. Sequencing was performed on peripheral blood. All receptors derive from a human donor in a cohort sampled during active COVID-19.

The chain joins TRBV2 to TRBJ2-7, with 10 bases matching TRBD1. The germline V gene encodes CDR1 SNHLY and CDR2 FYNNEI. The length of the CDR3 is 16 residues. The V segment lost 7 bases and the J segment 1 base; nucleotides outside the gene matches: 10. The CDR3 sequence is CASTQPRQGASYEQYF. The DNA for the CDR3 is TGTGCCAGCACCCAACCCCGACAGGGGGCATCCTACGAGCAGTACTTC. The entire variable domain, with the rest obtained from reference TRBV2 and TRBJ2-7, is as follows: EPEVTQTPSHQVTQMGQEVILRCVPISNHLYFYWYRQILGQKVEFLVSFYNNEISEKSEIFDDQFSVERPDGSNFTLKIRSTKLEDSAMYFCASTQPRQGASYEQYFGPGTRLTVT.

The genes are TRBV21-1 and TRBJ1-4. TRBV21-1 is described as a pseudogene. This CDR3 contains 15 residues. CDR3 amino acids: CASSNFGVSNEKLFF. CDR3 DNA: TGTGCCAGCAGCAACTTCGGGGTATCGAATGAAAAACTGTTTTTT.

The chain is built from TRBV13 and TRBJ1-1; a possible D gene is TRBD1 (5 bases). The CDR3 has 14 amino acids. V gave up 2 bases and J gave up 0 bases, with 7 bases separating them. CDR1 PRHDT and CDR2 FYEKMQ come from the germline V gene (reference sequence). CDR3 in amino acids: CASSLTGLNTEAFF. The CDR3 DNA reads TGTGCCAGCAGCTTAACAGGACTGAACACTGAAGCTTTCTTT. The whole variable domain, remainder taken from reference TRBV13 and TRBJ1-1, is AAGVIQSPRHLIKEKRETATLKCYPIPRHDTVYWYQQGPGQDPQFLISFYEKMQSDKGSIPDRFSAQQFSDYHSELNMSSLELGDSALYFCASSLTGLNTEAFFGQGTRLTVV.

The chain couples TRBV20-1 to TRBJ2-7; D not certain. Per the germline V gene, CDR1 is DFQATT and CDR2 is SNEGSKA (reference sequence). There are 11 residues in the CDR3. Trimming shortened V by 2 bases and J by 3 bases, and 5 bases separated the two germline ends. This CDR3 is CSARIVYEQYF. Here the CDR3 DNA reads TGCAGTGCTAGAATAGTCTACGAGCAGTACTTC.

The chain combines TRBV19 with TRBJ1-1; the D gene is possibly TRBD1 (6 bases). Per the germline V gene, CDR1 is LNHDA and CDR2 is SQIVND (reference sequence). Trimming took 5 bases from V and 7 from J, leaving 14 bases between them. CDR3 length: 13 amino acids. For the CDR3, the DNA is TGTGCCAGTAGTTTACAGGGATTTAGTGAAGCTTTCTTT. This encodes CASSLQGFSEAFF.

This chain uses TRBV28 with TRBJ2-5; 9 bases are a match to TRBD1. Germline V lookup: CDR1 MDHEN, CDR2 SYDVKM. J lost 2 bases, V lost 6 bases, and 7 bases had no gene match. The CDR3 runs to 15 residues. The CDR3, as DNA: TGTGCCAGCAGGCCGGGACAGGGTGGGCAAGAGACCCAGTACTTC. It translates to CASRPGQGGQETQYF.

The V gene is TRBV28, the J gene TRBJ2-1, with D maybe TRBD1 (5 bases). The CDR3 is 12 amino acids. Trimming took 1 base from V and 15 from J, leaving 13 bases between them. Germline V lookup: CDR1 MDHEN, CDR2 SYDVKM. The CDR3 sequence: CASSLSSGNPFF. CDR3 sequence (DNA): TGTGCCAGCAGTTTATCGTCAGGGAATCCGTTCTTC.

The chain is built from TRBV11-2 and TRBJ2-7, with TRBD2 matching over 10 bases. In germline, CDR1 is SGHAT, CDR2 FQNNGV. Germline trimming cut 0 bases from V and 1 base from J; bases unmatched to any gene: 9. The CDR3 sequence is 18 residues long. The DNA for the CDR3 is TGTGCCAGCAGCTTAGATCATCTAGCGGGAGATTGGTCCTACGAGCAGTACTTC. Translating gives CASSLDHLAGDWSYEQYF.

The chain joins TRBV12-5 to TRBJ1-3; D not certain. Germline V gives CDR1 LGHNT, CDR2 FRNRAP. The CDR3 length is 17 residues. Trimming stripped 0 bases from V and 3 bases from J, with 15 bases between. The CDR3 DNA is TGTGCTAGTGGTTTGGTAAGGGAGGGCCGAAATGGAAACACCATATATTTT. Translation: CASGLVREGRNGNTIYF. The whole variable domain, filled in from reference TRBV12-5 and TRBJ1-3, reads DARVTQTPRHKVTEMGQEVTMRCQPILGHNTVFWYRQTMMQGLELLAYFRNRAPLDDSGMPKDRFSAEMPDATLATLKIQPSEPRDSAVYFCASGLVREGRNGNTIYFGEGSWLTVV.

J is TRBJ1-1 and V is TRBV19, with a tentative D call TRBD1 (5 bases). The ends were cut back, 2 bases at V and 2 bases at J, with 6 bases in the middle. This CDR3 contains 13 residues. Germline-derived CDR1 and CDR2 are LNHDA and SQIVND (reference sequence). CDR3 nucleotides: TGTGCCAGTAGTATACAGGGAAACACTGAAGCTTTCTTT. This sequence encodes CASSIQGNTEAFF. Drawing the rest from reference TRBV19 and TRBJ1-1, the complete variable domain is DGGITQSPKYLFRKEGQNVTLSCEQNLNHDAMYWYRQDPGQGLRLIYYSQIVNDFQKGDIAEGYSVSREKKESFPLTVTSAQKNPTAFYLCASSIQGNTEAFFGQGTRLTVV.

V gene TRBV28 combines with J gene TRBJ2-5; maybe TRBD2 (6 bases). The CDR3 contains 15 residues. The germline V gene encodes CDR1 MDHEN and CDR2 SYDVKM. V was clipped by 6 bases and J by 1 base, with 15 bases between them. CDR3 DNA: TGTGCCAGCAGGCCTATCAGGGAGGCCCAAGAGACCCAGTACTTC. Protein: CASRPIREAQETQYF. Using reference TRBV28 and TRBJ2-5 for the parts outside the CDR3, the full variable domain is DVKVTQSSRYLVKRTGEKVFLECVQDMDHENMFWYRQDPGLGLRLIYFSYDVKMKEKGDIPEGYSVSREKKERFSLILESASTNQTSMYLCASRPIREAQETQYFGPGTRLLVL.

This clone was detected only a few times. The chain carries TRBV4-1 and TRBJ2-7; TRBD2 agrees at 12 bases. Germline CDR1 reads MGHRA; CDR2 reads YSYEKL. The length of the CDR3 is 17 residues. With V trimmed by 2 bases and J by 7 bases, 12 bases remained unmatched. The CDR3 nucleotides are TGCGCCAGCAGCCAACCATCTAGCGGGAGGGCCACGTGGGAGCAGTACTTC. It translates to CASSQPSSGRATWEQYF.

CDR3 protein: CASSSTSLSYNEQFF. CDR3 DNA: TGTGCCAGCAGCTCGACTAGCTTGTCCTACAATGAGCAGTTCTTC. This chain uses TRBV11-2 with TRBJ2-1; 7 bases fit TRBD2. Trimming cost V 4 bases and J 1 base; bases outside gene matches: 4. The CDR3 extends over 15 amino acids. Germline V lookup: CDR1 SGHAT, CDR2 FQNNGV.

The chain recombines TRBV30 with TRBJ2-1; the match to TRBD1 covers 8 bases. With V trimmed by 1 base and J by 8 bases, 4 bases remained unmatched. The CDR3 has 13 amino acids. The germline CDR1 and CDR2 sequences are GTSNPN and SVGIG (reference sequence). CDR3 sequence: CAWSGGQEYEQFF. The CDR3 DNA is TGTGCCTGGAGTGGGGGACAGGAGTATGAGCAGTTCTTC.

The chain carries TRBV2 and TRBJ2-5; tentatively, D is TRBD1 (5 bases). CDR3 length: 18 residues. In germline, CDR1 is SNHLY, CDR2 FYNNEI. Trimming cost V 4 bases and J 2 bases, with 23 bases left between them. The chain's CDR3 is CASSVWSATGDRQETQYF. CDR3 in DNA: TGTGCCAGCAGTGTTTGGTCGGCCACCGGTGACAGACAAGAGACCCAGTACTTC.

The rearrangement joins TRBV28 to TRBJ1-5; TRBD1 is a possible D gene (6 bases). Germline loops: CDR1 MDHEN, CDR2 SYDVKM. V was shortened by 7 bases and J by 6 bases, with 16 bases between the two germline ends. The CDR3 covers 14 residues. CDR3 sequence reads: CASTRGGASQPQHF. In DNA, the CDR3 is TGTGCCAGCACCCGGGGGGGGGCGAGTCAGCCCCAGCATTTT.

The rearrangement uses TRBV7-6 and TRBJ1-1; TRBD1 might be the D (5 bases). Trimming stripped 3 bases from V and 4 bases from J, with 18 bases between. Looked up from germline, CDR1 is SGHVS and CDR2 is FNYEAQ. The CDR3 spans 16 residues. CDR3 residues: CASSFIVQGSATEAFF. CDR3 DNA sequence: TGTGCCAGCAGCTTTATAGTTCAGGGTTCGGCCACTGAAGCTTTCTTT. The variable domain in full, with the rest retrieved from reference TRBV7-6 and TRBJ1-1, is GAGVSQSPRYKVTKRGQDVALRCDPISGHVSLYWYRQALGQGPEFLTYFNYEAQQDKSGLPNDRFSAERPEGSISTLTIQRTEQRDSAMYRCASSFIVQGSATEAFFGQGTRLTVV.

The V and J genes are TRBV4-1 and TRBJ1-2, with 8 nucleotides matching TRBD1. The CDR3 totals 13 residues. Germline V gives CDR1 MGHRA, CDR2 YSYEKL. V was pared by 2 bases and J by 8 bases, with 4 bases of the junction left unmatched. The DNA for the CDR3 is TGCGCCAGCAGCCAACCAGGGGGCAGCGGCTACACCTTC. Residues: CASSQPGGSGYTF.

The rearrangement links TRBV4-3 to TRBJ2-1; 8 bases map to TRBD2. The CDR3 is made up of 16 amino acids. The germline V gene encodes CDR1 LGHNA and CDR2 YSLEER. Germline trimming cut 4 bases from V and 0 bases from J; bases unmatched to any gene: 5. Written as DNA, the CDR3 is TGCGCCAGCAGCCCGAGCGGGGGCCTCTCCTACAATGAGCAGTTCTTC. Its protein is CASSPSGGLSYNEQFF.

J is TRBJ2-2 and V is TRBV2; possibly TRBD1 for D (6 bases). Germline loops: CDR1 SNHLY, CDR2 FYNNEI. There are 15 residues in the CDR3. Trimming stripped 9 bases from V and 5 bases from J, with 19 bases between. The CDR3: CASTFSRGETGELFF. The CDR3 DNA reads as TGTGCCAGTACCTTTTCCAGGGGCGAAACCGGGGAGCTGTTTTTT.

This sequence joins TRBV10-1 and TRBJ1-4; D might be TRBD1 (5 bases). The CDR3 is made up of 15 amino acids. V lost 3 bases and J lost 2, with 10 bases in between. CDR1 and CDR2 (germline): WNHNN, SYGVQD (reference sequence). CDR3 in amino acids: CASSEAGSTNEKLFF. The CDR3 DNA is TGCGCCAGCAGTGAAGCAGGGTCGACTAATGAAAAACTGTTTTTT.

This chain uses TRBV4-2 with TRBJ2-6; 13 bases are shared with TRBD2. CDR1 LGHNA and CDR2 YNFKEQ come from the germline V gene. V was pared by 1 base and J by 2 bases, with 11 bases of the junction left unmatched. This CDR3 spans 21 amino acids. The CDR3 spells CASSQVRTSGSYPPGANVLTF. For the CDR3, the DNA is TGTGCCAGCAGCCAAGTACGGACTAGCGGGAGTTATCCCCCTGGGGCCAACGTCCTGACTTTC.

This sequence joins TRBV6-6 and TRBJ2-7; the D gene is possibly TRBD1 (5 bases). The V end lost 2 bases, the J end lost 7 bases, and 12 bases lay between the germline ends. CDR1 and CDR2 (germline): MNHNY, SVGAGI (reference sequence). The length of the CDR3 is 13 residues. As DNA, the CDR3 is TGTGCCAGCAGTTACCACAGTGGGGCAGAGCAGTACTTC. This sequence encodes CASSYHSGAEQYF.

V gene TRBV10-3 combines with J gene TRBJ2-1; TRBD1 matches 12 bases. After removal of 4 bases from V and 13 bases from J, the junction contained 8 bases not matched to a gene. This CDR3 region has 14 residues. The germline V gene has CDR1 ENHRY and CDR2 SYGVKD. Here the CDR3 reads CAISVPGQGAGQFF. CDR3 in DNA: TGTGCCATCAGTGTACCGGGACAGGGGGCCGGACAGTTCTTC.

The rearrangement joins TRBV19 to TRBJ2-1; 7 positions agree with TRBD2. Germline CDR1 and CDR2: LNHDA and SQIVND (reference sequence). The V and J ends lost 3 bases and 6 bases, in that order; junction bases with no gene match: 14. The CDR3 runs 17 residues. This chain's CDR3 is CASSIMGGEGFGNEQFF. CDR3 sequence (DNA): TGTGCCAGTAGTATTATGGGTGGGGAGGGATTTGGCAATGAGCAGTTCTTC.

V and J are TRBV6-5 and TRBJ2-7; 7 bases match TRBD1. The CDR3 sequence is 13 residues long. CDR1 and CDR2 (germline): MNHEY, SVGAGI. J gave up 3 bases and V 2 bases, and 1 base lay outside the gene matches. The CDR3 DNA reads TGTGCCAGCAGTTACCGGACAGGCTACGAGCAGTACTTC. It specifies CASSYRTGYEQYF.

The CDR3 is CASSRDRGETQYF. CDR3 in DNA: TGTGCCAGCAGCCGCGACAGAGGAGAGACCCAGTACTTC. The chain couples TRBV5-8 to TRBJ2-5; weak D call: TRBD1 (5 bases). The V end lost 4 bases, the J end lost 4 bases, and 11 bases lay between the germline ends. The CDR3 length is 13 residues. Germline V gene sequence: CDR1 SGHTS, CDR2 YDEGEE. Full variable domain (missing parts from reference TRBV5-8 and TRBJ2-5): EAGVTQSPTHLIKTRGQQATLRCSPISGHTSVYWYQQALGLGLQFLLWYDEGEERNRGNFPPRFSGRQFPNYSSELNVNALELEDSALYLCASSRDRGETQYFGPGTRLLVL.

The CDR3 reads CASTRRRREFADTQYF. In DNA form, the CDR3 reads TGTGCCAGCACCCGACGGAGGCGGGAATTCGCAGATACGCAGTATTTT. The V call is TRBV7-8, the J call TRBJ2-3, with a possible D match to TRBD2 (6 bases). CDR1 and CDR2 from the germline V gene are SGHVS and FQNEAQ. The CDR3 extends over 16 amino acids. The ends were cut back, 7 bases at V and 4 bases at J, with 21 bases in the middle.

The J gene is TRBJ2-7, the V gene TRBV3-1 (or the pseudogene TRBV3-2); 8 bases match TRBD1. The length of the CDR3 is 14 residues. Germline CDR1 LGHDT, CDR2 YNNKEL (reference sequence). With 6 bases clipped from V and 2 bases from J, the junction kept 6 bases outside the gene matches. The CDR3: CASRRGQGTYEQYF. The CDR3 DNA sequence: TGTGCCAGCAGGCGAGGACAGGGTACCTACGAGCAGTACTTC.

The chain is built from TRBV28 and TRBJ1-1, with D perhaps matching TRBD1 (6 bases). This CDR3 region has 15 residues. Germline CDR1 reads MDHEN; CDR2 reads SYDVKM. Trimming stripped 2 bases from V and 0 bases from J, with 10 bases between. CDR3 nucleotide sequence: TGTGCCAGCAGTTTAGGGGGCGTAATGAACACTGAAGCTTTCTTT. This translates into CASSLGGVMNTEAFF.

The rearrangement uses TRBV24-1 and TRBJ2-1; D is unclear. The CDR3 length is 13 residues. V lost 4 bases to trimming and J lost 5 bases, with 8 bases between them. Germline values: CDR1 KGHDR, CDR2 SFDVKD. DNA for the CDR3: TGTGCCACCAGTGAATGGGCAGACAATGAGCAGTTCTTC. Translation: CATSEWADNEQFF.